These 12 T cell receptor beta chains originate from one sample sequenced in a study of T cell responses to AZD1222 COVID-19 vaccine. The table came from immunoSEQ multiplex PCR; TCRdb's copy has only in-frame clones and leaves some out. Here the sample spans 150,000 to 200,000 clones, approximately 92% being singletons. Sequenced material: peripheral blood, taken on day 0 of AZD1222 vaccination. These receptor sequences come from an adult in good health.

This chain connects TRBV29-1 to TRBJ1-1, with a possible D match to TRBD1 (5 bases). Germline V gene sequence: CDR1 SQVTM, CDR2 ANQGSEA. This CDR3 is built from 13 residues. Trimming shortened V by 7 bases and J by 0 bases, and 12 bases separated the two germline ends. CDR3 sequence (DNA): TGCAGCGCCGAGCGGGGGTTGAACACTGAAGCTTTCTTT. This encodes CSAERGLNTEAFF.

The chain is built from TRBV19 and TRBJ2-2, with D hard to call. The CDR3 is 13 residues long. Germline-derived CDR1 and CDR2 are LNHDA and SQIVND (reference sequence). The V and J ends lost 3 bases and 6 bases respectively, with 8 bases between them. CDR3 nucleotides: TGTGCCAGTAGTATTTCCAGAGCCGGGGAGCTGTTTTTT. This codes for CASSISRAGELFF.

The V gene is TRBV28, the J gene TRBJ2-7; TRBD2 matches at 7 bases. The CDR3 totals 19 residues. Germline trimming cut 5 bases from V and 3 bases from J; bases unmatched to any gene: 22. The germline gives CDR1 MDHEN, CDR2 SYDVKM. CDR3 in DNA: TGTGCCAGCAGTCCCCAGATTTGGGGCGGGGCGGGAGAAGTCTACGAGCAGTACTTC. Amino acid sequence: CASSPQIWGGAGEVYEQYF.

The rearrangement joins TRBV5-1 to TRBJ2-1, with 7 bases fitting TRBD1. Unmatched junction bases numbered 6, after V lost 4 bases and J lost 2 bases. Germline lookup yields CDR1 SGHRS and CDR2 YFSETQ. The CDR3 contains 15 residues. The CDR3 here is CASSLRDSPYNEQFF. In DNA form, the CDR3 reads TGCGCCAGCAGCCTCCGGGACAGTCCCTACAATGAGCAGTTCTTC.

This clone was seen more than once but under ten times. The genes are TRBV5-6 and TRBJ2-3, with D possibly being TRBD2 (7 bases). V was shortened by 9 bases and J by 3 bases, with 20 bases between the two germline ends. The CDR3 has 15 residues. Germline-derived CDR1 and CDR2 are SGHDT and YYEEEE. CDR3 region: CATKWGGFVTDTQYF. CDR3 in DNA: TGTGCCACCAAATGGGGGGGCTTTGTAACAGATACGCAGTATTTT.

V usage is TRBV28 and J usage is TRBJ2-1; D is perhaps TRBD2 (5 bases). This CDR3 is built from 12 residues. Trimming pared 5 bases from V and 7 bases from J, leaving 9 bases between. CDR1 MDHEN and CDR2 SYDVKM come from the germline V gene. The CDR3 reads CASSPTRNEQFF. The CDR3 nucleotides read TGTGCCAGCAGTCCCACTAGGAATGAGCAGTTCTTC.

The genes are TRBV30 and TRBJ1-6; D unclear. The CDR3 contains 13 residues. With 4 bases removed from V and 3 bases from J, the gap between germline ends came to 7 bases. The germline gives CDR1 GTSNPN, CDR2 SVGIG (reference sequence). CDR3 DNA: TGTGCCTGGATGCCGGGCTATAATTCACCCCTCCACTTT. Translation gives CAWMPGYNSPLHF.

The CDR3 loop reads CASSSRTSSANTGELFF. For the CDR3, the DNA is TGTGCCAGCAGTTCACGGACTAGCTCCGCGAACACCGGGGAGCTGTTTTTT. The gene calls are TRBV7-9 and TRBJ2-2; 8 bases map to TRBD2. V shed 6 bases and J 0 bases; nucleotides not matched to a gene: 9. CDR1 and CDR2 from the germline V gene are SEHNR and FQNEAQ (reference sequence). The CDR3 extends over 17 amino acids.

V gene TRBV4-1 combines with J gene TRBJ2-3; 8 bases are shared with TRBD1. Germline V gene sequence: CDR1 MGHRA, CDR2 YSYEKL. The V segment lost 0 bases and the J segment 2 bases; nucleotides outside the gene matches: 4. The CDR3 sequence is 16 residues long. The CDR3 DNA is TGCGCCAGCAGCCAAGAGACAGGGGATTACACAGATACGCAGTATTTT. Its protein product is CASSQETGDYTDTQYF.

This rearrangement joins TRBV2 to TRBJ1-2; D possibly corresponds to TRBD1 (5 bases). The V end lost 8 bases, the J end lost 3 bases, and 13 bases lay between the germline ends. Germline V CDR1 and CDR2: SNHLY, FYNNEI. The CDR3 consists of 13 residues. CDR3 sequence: CASAPGGDYGYTF. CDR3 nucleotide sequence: TGTGCCAGCGCCCCGGGGGGAGACTATGGCTACACCTTC.

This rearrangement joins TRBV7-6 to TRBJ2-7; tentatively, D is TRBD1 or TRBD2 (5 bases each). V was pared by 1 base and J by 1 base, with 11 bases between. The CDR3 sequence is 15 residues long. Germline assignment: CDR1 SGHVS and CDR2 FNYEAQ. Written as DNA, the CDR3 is TGTGCCAGCAGCTTAGGGGACGGGGAATCCTACGAGCAGTACTTC. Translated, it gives CASSLGDGESYEQYF.

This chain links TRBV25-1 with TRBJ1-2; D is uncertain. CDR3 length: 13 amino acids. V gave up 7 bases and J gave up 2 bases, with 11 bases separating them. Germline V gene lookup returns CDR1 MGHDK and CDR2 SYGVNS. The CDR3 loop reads CASTSRGNYGYTF. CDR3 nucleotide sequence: TGTGCCAGCACTTCCCGAGGGAACTATGGCTACACCTTC.